This T cell receptor beta chain stems from a study of beta chain features in type 1 diabetes. Whole-study findings and limits: TCRB repertoires of naive, central memory and Treg cells appeared more similar among patients than among healthy donors.

This clone was seen a handful of times. Its specificity is not known. Staining for CD45RO/CCR7/CD25/CD127/CD95/CD27 allowed sorting of CD4+ naive, central memory, regulatory and stem cell-like memory cells. Purity (above 95%) was reached by all sorted populations. As every portion of the isolated RNA was reverse transcribed, the sequencing read expressed TCRB transcripts. The data were produced by immunoSEQ multiplex PCR, yet TCRdb's version contains in-frame clones alone and is incomplete. Here the sample spans 450,000 or so clones, approximately 10% being singletons. The CDR3 length is 14 residues. Germline lookup yields CDR1 MNHEY and CDR2 SVGAGI. Trimming at V came to 4 bases and at J to 1 base, leaving 2 bases not matched to a gene.

Sequenced material: naive CD4+ T cells from blood. The receptor comes from a woman under 30 in good health. The V gene is TRBV6-5, the J gene TRBJ2-3, with 7 bases aligning to TRBD2. The CDR3 is CASSSGLRTDTQYF. The CDR3 coding sequence is TGTGCCAGCAGTTCGGGACTACGCACAGATACGCAGTATTTT.